This TCR beta chain was sequenced for a study of T-cell memory formation after mild COVID-19. General study findings and limits: Clones contracting over day 15 to 85 were CD4/CD8 balanced, with later expanders leaning CD4+.

This clonotype was detected only a few times. Its antigen is unknown. TCRdb re-called the 5' RACE reads with MiXCR, one entry per CDR3 protein. The sample holds fewer than 150,000 distinct CDR3 sequences; approximately 5.9% are singletons and the top ten take roughly 2%. This CDR3 is built from 18 residues. V lost 6 bases and J lost 4; bases outside the gene matches: 13. The germline V gene has CDR1 MNHEY and CDR2 SVGEGT. The chain uses TRBV6-2 or TRBV6-3 and TRBJ2-1; 12 bases are a match to TRBD2. Sequenced: PBMCs or a T cell subset sorted from them (not recorded which). The origin of this receptor is an adult woman who had mild COVID-19 (a few samples of this study predate the infection). Cell type and time point are not known. The CDR3 is CASSITGLAGGRYNEQFF. CDR3 in DNA: TGTGCCAGCAGCATTACAGGGCTAGCGGGGGGGAGATACAATGAGCAGTTCTTC.